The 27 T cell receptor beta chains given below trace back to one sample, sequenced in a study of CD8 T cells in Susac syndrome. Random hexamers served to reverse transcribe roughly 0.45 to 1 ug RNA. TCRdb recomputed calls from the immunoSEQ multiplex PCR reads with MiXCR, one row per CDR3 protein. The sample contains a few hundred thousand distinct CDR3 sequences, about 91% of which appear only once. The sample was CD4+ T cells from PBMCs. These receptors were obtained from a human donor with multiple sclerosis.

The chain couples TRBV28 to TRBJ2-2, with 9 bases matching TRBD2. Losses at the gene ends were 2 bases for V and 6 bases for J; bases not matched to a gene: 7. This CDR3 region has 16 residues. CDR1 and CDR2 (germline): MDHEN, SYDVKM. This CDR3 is CASSLGSGRYAGELFF. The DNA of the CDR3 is TGTGCCAGCAGTTTAGGTAGCGGGAGATACGCCGGGGAGCTGTTTTTT. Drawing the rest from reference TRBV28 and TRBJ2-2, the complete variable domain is DVKVTQSSRYLVKRTGEKVFLECVQDMDHENMFWYRQDPGLGLRLIYFSYDVKMKEKGDIPEGYSVSREKKERFSLILESASTNQTSMYLCASSLGSGRYAGELFFGEGSRLTVL.

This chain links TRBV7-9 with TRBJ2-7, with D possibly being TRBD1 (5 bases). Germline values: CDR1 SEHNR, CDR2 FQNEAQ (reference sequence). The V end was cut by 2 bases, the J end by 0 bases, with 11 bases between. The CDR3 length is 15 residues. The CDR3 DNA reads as TGTGCCAGCAGCTTATATCAGGGCCACTCCTACGAGCAGTACTTC. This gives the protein CASSLYQGHSYEQYF. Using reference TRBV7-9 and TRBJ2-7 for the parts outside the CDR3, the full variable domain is DTGVSQNPRHKITKRGQNVTFRCDPISEHNRLYWYRQTLGQGPEFLTYFQNEAQLEKSRLLSDRFSAERPKGSFSTLEIQRTEQGDSAMYLCASSLYQGHSYEQYFGPGTRLTVT.

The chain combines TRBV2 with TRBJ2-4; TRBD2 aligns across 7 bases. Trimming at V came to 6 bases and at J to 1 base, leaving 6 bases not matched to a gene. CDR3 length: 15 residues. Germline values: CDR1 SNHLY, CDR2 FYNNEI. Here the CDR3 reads CASRGGELAKNIQYF. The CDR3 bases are TGTGCCAGCAGGGGGGGGGAACTGGCCAAAAACATTCAGTACTTC.

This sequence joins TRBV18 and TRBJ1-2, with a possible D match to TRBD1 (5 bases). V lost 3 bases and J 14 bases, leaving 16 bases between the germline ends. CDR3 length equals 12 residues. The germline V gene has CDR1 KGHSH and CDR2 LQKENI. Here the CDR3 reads CASSPPGTQPTF. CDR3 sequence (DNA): TGTGCCAGCTCACCCCCCGGGACGCAGCCAACCTTC. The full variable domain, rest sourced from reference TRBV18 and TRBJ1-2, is NAGVMQNPRHLVRRRGQEARLRCSPMKGHSHVYWYRQLPEEGLKFMVYLQKENIIDESGMPKERFSAEFPKEGPSILRIQQVVRGDSAAYFCASSPPGTQPTFGSGTRLTVV.

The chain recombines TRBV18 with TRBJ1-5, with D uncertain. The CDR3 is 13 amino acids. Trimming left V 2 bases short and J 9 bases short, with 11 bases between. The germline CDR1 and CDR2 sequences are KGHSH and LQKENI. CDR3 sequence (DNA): TGTGCCAGCTCACCAGGTGCGGGAGGGCCCCAGCATTTT. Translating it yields CASSPGAGGPQHF.

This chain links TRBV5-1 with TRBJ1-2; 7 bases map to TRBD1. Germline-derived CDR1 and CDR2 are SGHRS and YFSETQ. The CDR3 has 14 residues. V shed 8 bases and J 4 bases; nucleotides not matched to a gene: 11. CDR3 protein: CASRRDRDPYGYTF. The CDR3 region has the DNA TGCGCCAGTCGCCGCGACAGGGACCCCTATGGCTACACCTTC.

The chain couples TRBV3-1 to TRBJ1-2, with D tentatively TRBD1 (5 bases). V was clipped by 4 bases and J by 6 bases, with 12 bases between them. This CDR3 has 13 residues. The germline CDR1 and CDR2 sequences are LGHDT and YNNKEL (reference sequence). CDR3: CASSPASGDGYTF. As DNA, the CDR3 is TGTGCCAGCAGCCCCGCGTCGGGGGATGGCTACACCTTC.

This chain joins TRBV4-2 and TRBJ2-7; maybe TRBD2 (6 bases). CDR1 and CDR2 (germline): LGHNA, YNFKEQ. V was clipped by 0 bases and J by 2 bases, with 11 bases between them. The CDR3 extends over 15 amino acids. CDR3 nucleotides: TGTGCCAGCAGCCAAGATGGGGGACTGACCTACGAGCAGTACTTC. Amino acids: CASSQDGGLTYEQYF.

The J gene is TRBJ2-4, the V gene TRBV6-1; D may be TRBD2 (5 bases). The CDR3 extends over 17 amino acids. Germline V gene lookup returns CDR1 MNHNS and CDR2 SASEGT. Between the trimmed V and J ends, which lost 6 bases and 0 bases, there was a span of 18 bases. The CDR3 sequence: CASRRADGALAKNIQYF. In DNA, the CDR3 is TGTGCCAGCAGGAGGGCGGACGGAGCCTTAGCCAAAAACATTCAGTACTTC.

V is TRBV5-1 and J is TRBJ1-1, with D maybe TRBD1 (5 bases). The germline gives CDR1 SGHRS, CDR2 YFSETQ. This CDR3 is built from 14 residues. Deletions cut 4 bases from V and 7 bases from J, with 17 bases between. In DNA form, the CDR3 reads TGCGCCAGCAGCCAAGCAAGTCGGGGGAATGAAGCTTTCTTT. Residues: CASSQASRGNEAFF. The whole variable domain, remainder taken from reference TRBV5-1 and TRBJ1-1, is KAGVTQTPRYLIKTRGQQVTLSCSPISGHRSVSWYQQTPGQGLQFLFEYFSETQRNKGNFPGRFSGRQFSNSRSEMNVSTLELGDSALYLCASSQASRGNEAFFGQGTRLTVV.

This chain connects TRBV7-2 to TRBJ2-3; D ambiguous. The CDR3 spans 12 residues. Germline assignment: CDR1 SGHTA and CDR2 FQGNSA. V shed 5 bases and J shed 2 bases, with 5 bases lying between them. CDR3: CASSQTTDTQYF. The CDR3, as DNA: TGTGCCAGCAGCCAGACCACAGATACGCAGTATTTT.

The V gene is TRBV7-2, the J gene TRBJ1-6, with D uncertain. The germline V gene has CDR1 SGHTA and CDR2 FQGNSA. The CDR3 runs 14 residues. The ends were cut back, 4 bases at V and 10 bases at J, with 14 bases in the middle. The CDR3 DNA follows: TGTGCCAGCAGCTCGTCAGGCCGAGGGTCACCCCTCCACTTT. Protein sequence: CASSSSGRGSPLHF.

DNA for the CDR3: TGCGCCAGCAGCGCTAACCCGGCAGGTCGTATTGGCTACACCTTC. Translating gives CASSANPAGRIGYTF. V is TRBV5-1 and J is TRBJ1-2, with no clear D. CDR1 and CDR2 from the germline V gene are SGHRS and YFSETQ. V lost 4 bases to trimming and J lost 7 bases, with 20 bases between them. The CDR3 length is 15 residues.

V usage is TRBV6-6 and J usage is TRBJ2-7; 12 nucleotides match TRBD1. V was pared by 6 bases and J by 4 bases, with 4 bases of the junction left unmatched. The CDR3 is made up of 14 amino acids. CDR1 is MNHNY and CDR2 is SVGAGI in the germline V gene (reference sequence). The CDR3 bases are TGTGCCAGCAGACCGGGACAGGGGGCTTACGAGCAGTACTTC. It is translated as CASRPGQGAYEQYF.

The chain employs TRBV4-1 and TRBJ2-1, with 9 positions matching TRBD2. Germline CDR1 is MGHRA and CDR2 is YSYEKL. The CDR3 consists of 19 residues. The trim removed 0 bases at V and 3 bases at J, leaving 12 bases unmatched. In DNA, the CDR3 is TGCGCCAGCAGCCAAGACCCGACAGGATGGACTAGCGACTACAATGAGCAGTTCTTC. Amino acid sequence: CASSQDPTGWTSDYNEQFF.

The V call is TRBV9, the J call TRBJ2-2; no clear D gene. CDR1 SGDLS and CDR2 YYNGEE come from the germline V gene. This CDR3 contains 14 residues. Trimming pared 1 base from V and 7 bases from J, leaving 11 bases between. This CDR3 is CASSVLGGVGELFF. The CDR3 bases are TGTGCCAGCAGCGTACTGGGTGGTGTCGGGGAGCTGTTTTTT.

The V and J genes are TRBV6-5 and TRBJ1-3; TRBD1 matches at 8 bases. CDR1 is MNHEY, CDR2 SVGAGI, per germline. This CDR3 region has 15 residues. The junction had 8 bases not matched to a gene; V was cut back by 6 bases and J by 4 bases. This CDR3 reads CASRIDRGVGNTIYF. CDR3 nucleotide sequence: TGTGCCAGCAGAATCGACAGGGGAGTAGGAAACACCATATATTTT.

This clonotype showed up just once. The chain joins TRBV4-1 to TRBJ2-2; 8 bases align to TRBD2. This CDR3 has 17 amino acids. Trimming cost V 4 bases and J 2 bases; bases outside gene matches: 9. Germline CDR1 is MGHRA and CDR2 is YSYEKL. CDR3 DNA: TGCGCCAGCAGCCGCCCCCGGGGGGGACCAAACACCGGGGAGCTGTTTTTT. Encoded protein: CASSRPRGGPNTGELFF.

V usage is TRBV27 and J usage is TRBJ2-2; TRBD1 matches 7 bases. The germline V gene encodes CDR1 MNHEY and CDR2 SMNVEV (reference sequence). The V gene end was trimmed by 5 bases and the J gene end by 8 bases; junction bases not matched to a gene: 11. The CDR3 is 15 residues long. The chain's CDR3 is CASSPRQGWAGELFF. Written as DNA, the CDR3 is TGTGCCAGCAGTCCCCGACAGGGTTGGGCTGGGGAGCTGTTTTTT.

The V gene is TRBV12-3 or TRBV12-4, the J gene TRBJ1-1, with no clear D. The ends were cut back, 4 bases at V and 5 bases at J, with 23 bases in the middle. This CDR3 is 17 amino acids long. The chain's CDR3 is CASSSLRSRTLGTEAFF. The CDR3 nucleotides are TGTGCCAGCAGTTCTCTAAGAAGCCGGACCCTGGGGACTGAAGCTTTCTTT.

The CDR3 loop reads CASSLGGPDPYNEQFF. As DNA, the CDR3 is TGTGCCAGCAGCCTTGGGGGGCCCGATCCCTACAATGAGCAGTTCTTC. The chain recombines TRBV5-4 with TRBJ2-1, with D perhaps TRBD1 or TRBD2 (6 bases each). Germline V gene sequence: CDR1 SGHNT, CDR2 YYREEE (reference sequence). This CDR3 has 16 amino acids. Trimming removed 4 bases from V and 2 bases from J, with 16 bases in between.

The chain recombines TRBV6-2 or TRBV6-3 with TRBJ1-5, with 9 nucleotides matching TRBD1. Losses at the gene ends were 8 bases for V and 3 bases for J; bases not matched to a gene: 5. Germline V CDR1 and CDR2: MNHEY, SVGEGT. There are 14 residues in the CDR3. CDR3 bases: TGTGCCAGCCTCCGGACAGGGGACAATCAGCCCCAGCATTTT. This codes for CASLRTGDNQPQHF.

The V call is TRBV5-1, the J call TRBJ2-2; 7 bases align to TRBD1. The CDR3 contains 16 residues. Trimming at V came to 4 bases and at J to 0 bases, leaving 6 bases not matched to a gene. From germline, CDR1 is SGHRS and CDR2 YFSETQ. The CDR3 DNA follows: TGCGCCAGCAGCCCAGATGGACAGGCGAACACCGGGGAGCTGTTTTTT. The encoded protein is CASSPDGQANTGELFF.

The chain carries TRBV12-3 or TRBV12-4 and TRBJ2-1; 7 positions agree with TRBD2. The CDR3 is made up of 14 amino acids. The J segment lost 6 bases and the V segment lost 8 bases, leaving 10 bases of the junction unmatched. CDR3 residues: CASLPAGVINEQFF. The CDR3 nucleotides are TGTGCCAGCCTGCCGGCGGGAGTTATCAATGAGCAGTTCTTC.

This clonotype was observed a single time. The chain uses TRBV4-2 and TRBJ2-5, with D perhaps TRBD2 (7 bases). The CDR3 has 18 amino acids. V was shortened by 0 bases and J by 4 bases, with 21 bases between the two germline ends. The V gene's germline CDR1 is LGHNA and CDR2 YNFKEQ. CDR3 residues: CASSQDLGGGALGETQYF. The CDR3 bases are TGTGCCAGCAGCCAAGATTTGGGGGGGGGCGCCTTAGGAGAGACCCAGTACTTC.

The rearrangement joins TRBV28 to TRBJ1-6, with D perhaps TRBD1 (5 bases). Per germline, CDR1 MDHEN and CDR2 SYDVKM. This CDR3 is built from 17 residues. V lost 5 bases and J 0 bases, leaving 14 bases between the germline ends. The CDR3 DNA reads TGTGCCAGCAGTGGTGAAGGGACTAGCTCCTATAATTCACCCCTCCACTTT. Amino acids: CASSGEGTSSYNSPLHF.

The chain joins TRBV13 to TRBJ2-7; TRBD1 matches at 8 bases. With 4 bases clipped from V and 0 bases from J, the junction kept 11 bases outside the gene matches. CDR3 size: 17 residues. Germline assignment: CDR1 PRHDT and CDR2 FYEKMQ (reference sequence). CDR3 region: CASSYAGTGKSSYEQYF. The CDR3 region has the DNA TGTGCCAGCAGCTACGCCGGGACAGGCAAAAGCTCCTACGAGCAGTACTTC.